This is a list of T cell receptor beta chains from one sample in a study of spatial heterogeneity in lung cancer. From the 5' RACE reads, TCRdb called clonotypes with MiXCR, one entry per CDR3 protein. This sample has tens of thousands of distinct CDR3 sequences, with approximately 12% found just once. Source: PBMCs, taken at surgery. These receptors were taken from a male donor with early-stage non-small cell lung cancer. Both conserved end residues are part of each CDR3. D genes are given only for firm matches. The size of a clone is reported for some rows only, either as once, few or many, or as a class for expanded clones.

abundance: many
d_gene: -
v_gene: TRBV6-5
CDR3aa: CASSFGTSTDTQYF

abundance: -
d_gene: TRBD1
v_gene: TRBV24-1
CDR3aa: CATSEQRDRGPETQYF

abundance: -
d_gene: TRBD2
v_gene: TRBV6-6
CDR3aa: CASRSSGGPDTQYF

abundance: few
d_gene: -
v_gene: TRBV7-2
CDR3aa: CASSTRTANTGELFF

abundance: -
d_gene: TRBD2
v_gene: TRBV9
CDR3aa: CASKSGGGRDYNEQFF

abundance: few
d_gene: -
v_gene: TRBV6-2/TRBV6-3
CDR3aa: CASTATGNTEAFF

abundance: few
d_gene: TRBD1
v_gene: TRBV5-5
CDR3aa: CASSFTGGLGYTF

abundance: few
d_gene: -
v_gene: TRBV10-1
CDR3aa: CASSSSGSEKLFF

abundance: -
d_gene: TRBD1
v_gene: TRBV20-1
CDR3aa: CSFEGQEGFEQYF

abundance: few
d_gene: TRBD2
v_gene: TRBV20-1
CDR3aa: CSAASGRATNEQFF

abundance: few
d_gene: -
v_gene: TRBV5-6
CDR3aa: CASSPGLAKNIQYF

abundance: -
d_gene: -
v_gene: TRBV7-9
CDR3aa: CASSLGHNQPQHF

abundance: -
d_gene: -
v_gene: TRBV10-2
CDR3aa: CASSRPEGPQYF

abundance: -
d_gene: TRBD2
v_gene: TRBV5-1
CDR3aa: CASSLSSGNSYNEQFF

abundance: -
d_gene: -
v_gene: TRBV5-4
CDR3aa: CASSRAGPDTQSF

abundance: -
d_gene: -
v_gene: TRBV24-1
CDR3aa: CATSDPKDSYEQYF

abundance: -
d_gene: -
v_gene: TRBV5-1
CDR3aa: CASSLLSSSGNTIYF

abundance: -
d_gene: TRBD2
v_gene: TRBV7-2
CDR3aa: CASRRLAGHTDTQYF

abundance: -
d_gene: -
v_gene: TRBV7-2
CDR3aa: CASSLDAGHGQTQYF

abundance: -
d_gene: -
v_gene: TRBV5-1
CDR3aa: CASSKDSANTQYF

abundance: -
d_gene: TRBD1
v_gene: TRBV12-3/TRBV12-4
CDR3aa: CASRGQGRSHEQYF

abundance: many
d_gene: -
v_gene: TRBV20-1
CDR3aa: CSAPRGLDTGELFF

abundance: -
d_gene: -
v_gene: TRBV4-3
CDR3aa: CASSQDTGGWNEQFF

abundance: -
d_gene: -
v_gene: TRBV30
CDR3aa: CAWSVPAETQYF